These T cell receptor beta chains were read from a single sample in a study of shared clonotypes between healthy human individuals. This table comes from immunoSEQ multiplex PCR, and its TCRdb copy is limited to in-frame clones, with some not included. This table holds about 1.5 million clones, around 97% found once. The sample consisted of naive CD4+ T cells sorted from blood. These receptors all stem from a man aged 30 to 45 in good health. Each CDR3 is given with its conserved first and last residue. Fields, in order: D gene, V gene, J gene, clone size, CDR3 DNA, CDR3 protein. D genes are given only for firm matches. Clone size is given for some rows only: seen once, a few or many times, or a class if the clone is expanded.

.	TRBV5-6	TRBJ1-5	few	TGTGCCAGCAGCCCGCGATACAAACAGGGCTTCAATCAGCCCCAGCATTTT	CASSPRYKQGFNQPQHF
TRBD1	TRBV7-3	TRBJ1-1	.	TGTGCCAGCAGCCCCAGGGGGCTGGGGACAGCTTTCTTT	CASSPRGLGTAFF
TRBD2	TRBV11-1	TRBJ2-1	.	TGTGCCAGCTCCGCGGGGGGAGATGAGCAGTTCTTC	CASSAGGDEQFF
.	TRBV30	TRBJ2-3	.	TGTGCCTGGAGTGTAGACCGAGTTACGCAGTATTTT	CAWSVDRVTQYF
.	TRBV11-3	TRBJ1-1	.	TGTGCCAGCAGTCAGGGGATTCACACTGAAGCTTTCTTT	CASSQGIHTEAFF
.	TRBV10-1	TRBJ2-7	.	TGCGCCAGCAGTGAACAGGTTACCGAGCAGTACTTC	CASSEQVTEQYF
.	TRBV14	TRBJ1-1	.	TGTGCCAGCAGCGCCTTCGGGGGGCTGAACACTGAAGCTTTCTTT	CASSAFGGLNTEAFF
.	TRBV7-2	TRBJ1-2	.	TGTGCCAGCAGCTTAGCTGGGGGCGGGGATGGCTACACCTTC	CASSLAGGGDGYTF
.	TRBV7-8	TRBJ1-3	.	TGTGCCAGCAGCTTAGGCTCTAGGGGCTCTGGAAACACCATATATTTT	CASSLGSRGSGNTIYF
.	TRBV23-1	TRBJ2-7	once	TGCGCCAGCAATGGGATGCTCCCGGGACAAATCATGCCTCACGAGCAGTACTTC	CASNGMLPGQIMPHEQYF
.	TRBV7-8	TRBJ2-7	.	TGTGCCAGCAGCCCCGCCGTTTTTCAGGGTTCCAACTACGAGCAGTACTTC	CASSPAVFQGSNYEQYF
TRBD1	TRBV28	TRBJ2-7	few	TGTGCCAGCAGGGGGACAGGGTTCTACGAGCAGTACTTC	CASRGTGFYEQYF
.	TRBV6-6	TRBJ1-1	.	TGTGCCAGCAGCCTGGGCTTGGGGACATCTAACACTGAAGCTTTCTTT	CASSLGLGTSNTEAFF
.	TRBV18	TRBJ2-3	.	TGTGCCAGCTCATCTAACAGAGCTAGCACAGATACGCAGTATTTT	CASSSNRASTDTQYF
.	TRBV7-6	TRBJ1-4	.	TGTGCCAGCAGCTTAATGTTTCGTGGGGTTTCCACTAATGAAAAACTGTTTTTT	CASSLMFRGVSTNEKLFF
TRBD2	TRBV19	TRBJ2-7	.	TGTGCCAGTAGTATAGCGGGAGGAGGCTACGAGCAGTACTTC	CASSIAGGGYEQYF
TRBD2	TRBV2	TRBJ2-5	.	TGTGCCAGCACAAGGACTAGCGGAGTGGTGCGGGAGACCCAGTACTTC	CASTRTSGVVRETQYF
.	TRBV7-2	TRBJ2-3	once	TGTGCCAGCAGCTTAGCGACCCGCACAGATACGCAGTATTTT	CASSLATRTDTQYF
.	TRBV7-9	TRBJ2-3	.	TGTGCCAGCAGCTTAGCGTTCCTAACCACAGATACGCAGTATTTT	CASSLAFLTTDTQYF
TRBD2	TRBV4-1	TRBJ2-7	.	TGCGCCAGCAGCCAGGAGAAACTAGCGGGGATTCCCTACGAGCAGTACTTC	CASSQEKLAGIPYEQYF
.	TRBV18	TRBJ1-6	once	TGTGCCAGCTCACCATTTGAGGCAGGGAGGACACCCCTCCACTTT	CASSPFEAGRTPLHF
.	TRBV5-4	TRBJ2-7	.	TGTGCCAGCAGCTTGGGGACCTCTAGTGGAGACTACGAGCAGTACTTC	CASSLGTSSGDYEQYF
.	TRBV11-2	TRBJ2-7	.	TGTGCCAGCAGCTTAGTCAGTACCTACGAGCAGTACTTC	CASSLVSTYEQYF
TRBD1	TRBV5-1	TRBJ2-7	once	TGCGCCAGCAGCGCGATTCAGGGGGCGGGCTACGAGCAGTACTTC	CASSAIQGAGYEQYF
TRBD2	TRBV5-1	TRBJ2-1	.	TGCGCCAGCAGCCCTCTGGGACTAGCGGGCTACAATGAGCAGTTCTTC	CASSPLGLAGYNEQFF
TRBD1	TRBV4-2	TRBJ1-4	.	TGTGCCAGCAGCCAACAACCAGACGGGACAGCGGGGGAAAAACTGTTTTTT	CASSQQPDGTAGEKLFF
TRBD2	TRBV5-4	TRBJ2-3	.	TGTGCCAGCAGCCAGACCCCTAGCGGCAGGGCGGCAGATACGCAGTATTTT	CASSQTPSGRAADTQYF
TRBD2	TRBV20-1	TRBJ2-7	.	TGCAGGGCGGGAGTGACCCACGAGCAGTACTTC	CRAGVTHEQYF
.	TRBV11-2	TRBJ2-1	.	TGTGCCAGCAGCTTAGATGGGGGTTCCAAGCAGTTCTTC	CASSLDGGSKQFF
.	TRBV5-1	TRBJ2-1	once	TGCGCCAGCAAACCCAGACCCGCTTCCTACAATGAGCAGTTCTTC	CASKPRPASYNEQFF
.	TRBV14	TRBJ1-4	.	TGTGCCAGCAGCCGTCAGGGGAAAGAAAAACTGTTTTTT	CASSRQGKEKLFF
.	TRBV11-2	TRBJ2-7	.	TGTGCCAGCAGCGGAGACTGGGCCTCCTACGAGCAGTACTTC	CASSGDWASYEQYF
TRBD1	TRBV7-9	TRBJ1-2	.	TGTGCCAGCAGCCTACAGGGGGCCTCGTTGGACTATGGCTACACCTTC	CASSLQGASLDYGYTF
.	TRBV19	TRBJ1-2	.	TGTGCCAGCCCCCAGCGGGTCCCTAACTATGGCTACACCTTC	CASPQRVPNYGYTF
.	TRBV7-2	TRBJ2-3	.	TGTGCCAGCAGCTCGGACTGGACAGATACGCAGTATTTT	CASSSDWTDTQYF
.	TRBV5-4	TRBJ2-4	.	TGTGCCAGCAGCTTGGACAGGGCGGGGGTCAAAAACATTCAGTACTTC	CASSLDRAGVKNIQYF
.	TRBV7-2	TRBJ1-5	.	TGTGCCAGCAGCTTAACAGGAACTCAGCCCCAGCATTTT	CASSLTGTQPQHF
.	TRBV18	TRBJ1-4	.	TGTGCCAGCGCCGAAAAGCGAGAAAAACTGTTTTTT	CASAEKREKLFF
TRBD1	TRBV5-1	TRBJ2-2	.	TGCGCCAGCAGCTTGGAACAGGGGCGAGGGGAGCTGTTTTTT	CASSLEQGRGELFF
.	TRBV5-4	TRBJ1-1	.	TGTGCCAGCAGCTTAGAGCAGGGTTCATCTGAAGCTTTCTTT	CASSLEQGSSEAFF
.	TRBV11-3	TRBJ2-7	.	TGTGCCAGCAGCAAAAGGGAAGGCAGGACCTACGAGCAGTACTTC	CASSKREGRTYEQYF
.	TRBV10-2	TRBJ2-5	.	TGCGCCAGCAGTGACAGGGTGGTAAAAGAGACCCAGTACTTC	CASSDRVVKETQYF
.	TRBV27	TRBJ2-7	.	TGTGCCAGCATGTCCCGATTGGCACCGGAGTACTTC	CASMSRLAPEYF
.	TRBV7-9	TRBJ2-2	.	TGTGCCAGCAGCTCGTACATAGGGAAGGGTGGGACCGGGGAGCTGTTTTTT	CASSSYIGKGGTGELFF
.	TRBV18	TRBJ1-1	.	TGTGCCAGCTCACCACGGGAGGTTCGCGCTGAAGCTTTCTTT	CASSPREVRAEAFF
.	TRBV6-5	TRBJ2-1	few	TGTGCCAGCAGTGAAAACCGGCCCTACAATGAGCAGTTCTTC	CASSENRPYNEQFF
TRBD1	TRBV10-3	TRBJ1-2	.	TGTGCCATCAGTGATTCGGGACAGAACTATGGCTACACCTTC	CAISDSGQNYGYTF
.	TRBV18	TRBJ2-6	.	TGTGCCAGCTCACCAAACAGCTTCTCTGGGGCCAACGTCCTGACTTTC	CASSPNSFSGANVLTF
.	TRBV5-4	TRBJ1-2	.	TGTGCCAGCAGCTTGGGACAGAACTATGGCTACACCTTC	CASSLGQNYGYTF